This is a list of T cell receptor beta chains from one sample in a study of T cells in Graves' hyperthyroidism and ophthalmopathy. TCRdb re-derived calls from the multiplex PCR reads in MiXCR, one entry per CDR3 protein. The data show some 380,000 distinct CDR3 sequences, roughly 12% seen once. The sequencing input was blood. These receptors were taken from a young man with Graves' hyperthyroidism that later progressed to Graves' ophthalmopathy. Both conserved end residues are part of each CDR3. The D gene is left open where the match is weak. Clone size is not always given. Where it is, it says once, few, many or a class for expanded clones.

D gene: TRBD1; clone size: few; V gene: TRBV2; J gene: TRBJ2-2; CDR3 length: 15; CDR3 DNA: TGTGCCAGCAGGAAGGGACAGAGATACACCGGGGAGCTGTTTTTT; CDR3 protein: CASRKGQRYTGELFF
D gene: .; clone size: few; V gene: TRBV5-1; J gene: TRBJ2-7; CDR3 length: 15; CDR3 DNA: TGCGCCAGCAGCTCCGGACAGATTTACTCCTACGAGCAGTACTTC; CDR3 protein: CASSSGQIYSYEQYF
D gene: .; clone size: .; V gene: TRBV20-1; J gene: TRBJ1-5; CDR3 length: 12; CDR3 DNA: TGCAGTGCTACAGGGCTCAATCAGCCCCAGCATTTT; CDR3 protein: CSATGLNQPQHF
D gene: .; clone size: .; V gene: TRBV19; J gene: TRBJ2-3; CDR3 length: 13; CDR3 DNA: TGTGCCAGTAGTATGTGGATAGGCGATACGCAGTATTTT; CDR3 protein: CASSMWIGDTQYF
D gene: .; clone size: .; V gene: TRBV5-8; J gene: TRBJ1-5; CDR3 length: 8; CDR3 DNA: TGTGCCAGCACCCCCCAGCATTTT; CDR3 protein: CASTPQHF
D gene: .; clone size: few; V gene: TRBV19; J gene: TRBJ1-5; CDR3 length: 15; CDR3 DNA: TGTGCCAGTAGTATAGACCACGATAGCAATCAGCCCCAGCATTTT; CDR3 protein: CASSIDHDSNQPQHF
D gene: .; clone size: .; V gene: TRBV20-1; J gene: TRBJ1-6; CDR3 length: 16; CDR3 DNA: TGCAGTGCTAGGGGCTTAAGACGGGGAGACGATTCACCCCTCCACTTT; CDR3 protein: CSARGLRRGDDSPLHF
D gene: TRBD1; clone size: .; V gene: TRBV6-1; J gene: TRBJ2-4; CDR3 length: 14; CDR3 DNA: TGTGCCAGCAAAGACAGGGCGGCCAAAAACATTCAGTACTTC; CDR3 protein: CASKDRAAKNIQYF
D gene: TRBD1; clone size: many; V gene: TRBV11-3; J gene: TRBJ1-3; CDR3 length: 14; CDR3 DNA: TGTGCCAGCAGCCCGACAGGGTCCCGAAACACCATATATTTT; CDR3 protein: CASSPTGSRNTIYF
D gene: .; clone size: many; V gene: TRBV12-3/TRBV12-4; J gene: TRBJ2-5; CDR3 length: 13; CDR3 DNA: TGTGCCAGCAGCCCAACACCTCAAGAGACCCAGTACTTC; CDR3 protein: CASSPTPQETQYF
D gene: .; clone size: .; V gene: TRBV7-9; J gene: TRBJ2-7; CDR3 length: 14; CDR3 DNA: TGTGCCAGCAGCGGAGAGGACAAACCCTACGAGCAGTACTTC; CDR3 protein: CASSGEDKPYEQYF
D gene: TRBD2; clone size: few; V gene: TRBV9; J gene: TRBJ2-5; CDR3 length: 14; CDR3 DNA: TGTGCCAGCAGCGCTAGCGGGGTTCAAGAGACCCAGTACTTC; CDR3 protein: CASSASGVQETQYF
D gene: TRBD1; clone size: few; V gene: TRBV9; J gene: TRBJ1-5; CDR3 length: 15; CDR3 DNA: TGTGCCAGCAGCCCCGCGGGACAGGGGAATCAGCCCCAGCATTTT; CDR3 protein: CASSPAGQGNQPQHF
D gene: TRBD1; clone size: .; V gene: TRBV28; J gene: TRBJ1-2; CDR3 length: 13; CDR3 DNA: TGTGCCAGCAGTTTAAACAGGGGCAATGGCTACACCTTC; CDR3 protein: CASSLNRGNGYTF
D gene: .; clone size: many; V gene: TRBV11-2; J gene: TRBJ1-3; CDR3 length: 17; CDR3 DNA: TGTGCCAGCAGCTTATCCCCCAGGGTGCTGGCTGGAAACACCATATATTTT; CDR3 protein: CASSLSPRVLAGNTIYF
D gene: .; clone size: .; V gene: TRBV19; J gene: TRBJ2-7; CDR3 length: 14; CDR3 DNA: TGTGCCAGTAGTCCCCGGGACATCTCCTACGAGCAGTACTTC; CDR3 protein: CASSPRDISYEQYF
D gene: .; clone size: few; V gene: TRBV6-2/TRBV6-3; J gene: TRBJ1-3; CDR3 length: 17; CDR3 DNA: TGTGCCAGCAGTCCCGCCCCGGGCCCCGGTCGTGGAAACACCATATATTTT; CDR3 protein: CASSPAPGPGRGNTIYF
D gene: .; clone size: .; V gene: TRBV14; J gene: TRBJ1-2; CDR3 length: 15; CDR3 DNA: TGTGCCAGCAGCCAAGATTCCCGGTCCTACTGGGGCTACACCTTC; CDR3 protein: CASSQDSRSYWGYTF
D gene: .; clone size: few; V gene: TRBV20-1; J gene: TRBJ2-2; CDR3 length: 11; CDR3 DNA: TGCAGTGCTAGTAGAACCGGGGAGCTGTTTTTT; CDR3 protein: CSASRTGELFF
D gene: TRBD1; clone size: many; V gene: TRBV27; J gene: TRBJ2-1; CDR3 length: 14; CDR3 DNA: TGTGCCAGCAGTTTATGGACAGGGGTCAATGAGCAGTTCTTC; CDR3 protein: CASSLWTGVNEQFF
D gene: TRBD2; clone size: few; V gene: TRBV6-1; J gene: TRBJ2-3; CDR3 length: 14; CDR3 DNA: TGTGCCAGCAAGGGACTAGCGGGGTCAGATACGCAGTATTTT; CDR3 protein: CASKGLAGSDTQYF
D gene: .; clone size: .; V gene: TRBV24-1; J gene: TRBJ1-2; CDR3 length: 14; CDR3 DNA: TGTGCCACCAGTGATTTGGTCACTGTGTGTGGCTACACCTTC; CDR3 protein: CATSDLVTVCGYTF
D gene: .; clone size: .; V gene: TRBV29-1; J gene: TRBJ2-7; CDR3 length: 14; CDR3 DNA: TGCAGCGCCGGGACCCTACGAATCCCCTACGAGCAGTACTTC; CDR3 protein: CSAGTLRIPYEQYF
D gene: .; clone size: many; V gene: TRBV6-6; J gene: TRBJ1-1; CDR3 length: 18; CDR3 DNA: TGTGCCAGCAGTTACGAGCCGGGGTGGGGGTCCACGAACACTGAAGCTTTCTTT; CDR3 protein: CASSYEPGWGSTNTEAFF
D gene: TRBD1; clone size: many; V gene: TRBV7-9; J gene: TRBJ2-7; CDR3 length: 15; CDR3 DNA: TGTGCCAGCAGCTTAGTTGACAGGGGTCCCTACGAGCAGTACTTC; CDR3 protein: CASSLVDRGPYEQYF
D gene: .; clone size: .; V gene: TRBV5-6; J gene: TRBJ2-2; CDR3 length: 14; CDR3 DNA: TGTGCCAGCGGAGCCCCCTGGGGCACCGGGGAGCTGTTTTTT; CDR3 protein: CASGAPWGTGELFF
D gene: TRBD1; clone size: .; V gene: TRBV27; J gene: TRBJ2-1; CDR3 length: 14; CDR3 DNA: TGTGCCAGCAGTTTCCAGGGGGCCTACAATGAGCAGTCCTTC; CDR3 protein: CASSFQGAYNEQSF
D gene: .; clone size: many; V gene: TRBV12-3/TRBV12-4; J gene: TRBJ1-1; CDR3 length: 12; CDR3 DNA: TGTGCCAGCAGCTTTGATATATTTGAAGCTTTCTTT; CDR3 protein: CASSFDIFEAFF
D gene: .; clone size: few; V gene: TRBV20-1; J gene: TRBJ1-3; CDR3 length: 14; CDR3 DNA: TGCAGTGCTAGAGAATTCGCAAGACGAAACACCATATATTTT; CDR3 protein: CSAREFARRNTIYF
D gene: .; clone size: few; V gene: TRBV30; J gene: TRBJ1-2; CDR3 length: 13; CDR3 DNA: TGTGCCTGGAGTGTATCGCCTTCACATGGCTACACCTTC; CDR3 protein: CAWSVSPSHGYTF
D gene: .; clone size: .; V gene: TRBV19; J gene: TRBJ1-5; CDR3 length: 16; CDR3 DNA: TGTGCCAGTAGTATAATGGTGGGGGCTCTCAATCAGCCCCAGCATTTT; CDR3 protein: CASSIMVGALNQPQHF
D gene: .; clone size: few; V gene: TRBV19; J gene: TRBJ2-3; CDR3 length: 13; CDR3 DNA: TGTGCCAGTTTGGCTAGAGGCACAGATACGCAGTATTTT; CDR3 protein: CASLARGTDTQYF
D gene: .; clone size: many; V gene: TRBV6-1; J gene: TRBJ2-1; CDR3 length: 13; CDR3 DNA: TGTGCCAGCAGTACCCTTTTAGCCGCTGAGCAGTTCTTC; CDR3 protein: CASSTLLAAEQFF
D gene: .; clone size: few; V gene: TRBV19; J gene: TRBJ1-6; CDR3 length: 12; CDR3 DNA: TGTGCCAGCCAGGCGGGCAATTCACCCCTCCACTTT; CDR3 protein: CASQAGNSPLHF
D gene: .; clone size: .; V gene: TRBV7-7; J gene: TRBJ2-2; CDR3 length: 14; CDR3 DNA: TGTGCCAGCAGCTTAAGCCAGTTTACCGGGGAGCTGTTTTTT; CDR3 protein: CASSLSQFTGELFF
D gene: .; clone size: many; V gene: TRBV12-3/TRBV12-4; J gene: TRBJ1-1; CDR3 length: 11; CDR3 DNA: TGTGCCAGCAGATCAAGGACTGAAGCTTTCTTT; CDR3 protein: CASRSRTEAFF
D gene: TRBD1; clone size: .; V gene: TRBV3-1; J gene: TRBJ2-3; CDR3 length: 15; CDR3 DNA: TGTGCCAGCAGCCAACGGGACAGGTTCACAGATACGCAGTATTTT; CDR3 protein: CASSQRDRFTDTQYF
D gene: .; clone size: many; V gene: TRBV6-2/TRBV6-3; J gene: TRBJ2-1; CDR3 length: 13; CDR3 DNA: TGTGCCAGCAGTAACCCCGGTAACCGGGAGCAGTTCTTC; CDR3 protein: CASSNPGNREQFF